The text below deals with one TCR beta chain. Its target is not known. Germline CDR1 and CDR2: MDHEN and SYDVKM. The CDR3 length is 21 residues. V lost 2 bases to trimming and J lost 2 bases; unmatched junction nucleotides: 16. This sample was included in a study of shared clonotypes between healthy human individuals. CD4+ cells underwent separation, giving CD45RA+ naive and CD45RA-negative memory subsets. Findings and limits, study-wide: Some clonotypes were shared by all four sorted-subset donors, while others were not shared. The non-shared ones had lower generation probabilities than the shared ones. A generally larger estimated richness was seen in naive subsets than in memory subsets. Sequencing depth was expected to influence donor clonotype sharing.

Sequencing used immunoSEQ multiplex PCR; TCRdb keeps in-frame clones, though not all of them. The data contain 1.4 million to 1.5 million clones, roughly 96% of them seen just once; the ten biggest clones take up roughly 1.2%. The receptor was derived from a young man in good health. Specimen: naive CD4+ T cells sorted from blood. Documented subset: CD45RA+ positively selected. V usage is TRBV28 and J usage is TRBJ2-4; 12 bases are shared with TRBD2. The CDR3 coding sequence is TGTGCCAGCAGTTTAACCCCACGGGCTAGCGGGAGGGTATGGCCCAAAAACATTCAGTACTTC. It is translated as CASSLTPRASGRVWPKNIQYF. The full variable domain, completed using reference TRBV28 and TRBJ2-4, is DVKVTQSSRYLVKRTGEKVFLECVQDMDHENMFWYRQDPGLGLRLIYFSYDVKMKEKGDIPEGYSVSREKKERFSLILESASTNQTSMYLCASSLTPRASGRVWPKNIQYFGAGTRLSVL.